The source of this T cell receptor (beta chain) is a study of T cells after yellow fever vaccination. Study context: It was SMART-Seq v4 Ultra Low Input that prepared the fractions with low cell numbers. Points from the study as a whole: Booster sampling recovered most clones from primary vaccination (less than 97% CD4, roughly 90% CD8). Overall, a small share of clonotypes was seen in both CD4 and CD8 compartments.

TCRdb re-called the 5' RACE reads with MiXCR, one entry per CDR3 protein. The repertoire holds about 340,000 distinct CDR3 sequences, with under 15% as singletons. A remark on this clonotype: No antigen is known for it.

This clonotype was sampled from a man between 18 and 35 years old who received the YFV17D yellow fever vaccine. Sequencing was performed on CD4+ T cells sorted from PBMCs, taken 15 days after the yellow fever booster vaccination.

CDR3: CASSPQGVTGELFF. CDR3 nucleotide sequence: TGTGCCAGCAGCCCTCAGGGGGTCACCGGGGAGCTGTTTTTT. The gene calls are TRBV12-3 or TRBV12-4 and TRBJ2-2, with 7 bases aligning to TRBD1. The V gene end was trimmed by 6 bases and the J gene end by 4 bases; junction bases not matched to a gene: 5. The CDR3 consists of 14 residues.